This T cell receptor (beta chain) was observed in a study of cytomegalovirus exposure and HLA in healthy donors. The PCR used 60 Vbeta and 13 Jbeta primers. The assay was immunoSEQ multiplex PCR, and TCRdb's table has in-frame clones only and misses some. The repertoire consists of some 200,000 clones, with 9.5% occurring once and the leading ten covering roughly 1.4%. Findings and limits, study-wide: Common viral pathogens (according to a later analysis) appeared linked to several of the most significant clusters.

CDR3 length equals 15 residues. CDR1 and CDR2 (germline): WNHNN, SYGVQD (reference sequence). V trimming: 5 bases; J trimming: 3 bases; junction bases outside the gene matches: 6. About this clone itself: Its matching antigen is unknown.

The material sequenced was PBMCs. The receptor's source is a woman aged 25 to 39 in good health and CMV-seropositive. The chain combines TRBV10-1 with TRBJ2-1; 8 nucleotides match TRBD2. The CDR3 spells CASSPTSGLYNEQFF. The DNA of the CDR3 is TGCGCCAGCAGTCCAACTAGCGGACTCTACAATGAGCAGTTCTTC.